These T cell receptor beta chains were read from a single sample in a study of lymphopenia after photon versus proton radiotherapy. Libraries were prepared by immunoSEQ multiplex PCR; TCRdb keeps only in-frame clonotypes and omits some of them. The sample has approximately 170,000 clones, about nine tenths seen once. The sequencing used peripheral blood, collected from a patient treated with photon-based radiotherapy. These TCRs come from a man aged 50-59 years with gastric cancer. Each CDR3 is given with its conserved first and last residue. Each record gives: J gene, D gene, clone size, V gene, CDR3 protein, CDR3 DNA. The D gene is left open where the match is weak. The size entry is marked missing in some rows and otherwise reads once, few, many or a size class.

J: TRBJ2-5
D: -
size: -
V: TRBV29-1
CDR3: CSVKQQETQYF
DNA: TGCAGCGTTAAACAGCAAGAGACCCAGTACTTC

J: TRBJ2-3
D: -
size: -
V: TRBV10-3
CDR3: CAISELHGKDTQYF
DNA: TGTGCCATCAGTGAGTTACATGGGAAAGATACGCAGTATTTT

J: TRBJ2-1
D: TRBD2
size: -
V: TRBV29-1
CDR3: CSPISGGGEQFF
DNA: TGCAGCCCCATCAGCGGGGGGGGTGAGCAGTTCTTC

J: TRBJ2-1
D: -
size: -
V: TRBV19
CDR3: CASSVGGSGRKTYNEQFF
DNA: TGTGCCAGTAGTGTGGGTGGATCGGGACGCAAGACATACAATGAGCAGTTCTTC

J: TRBJ1-2
D: -
size: -
V: TRBV7-2
CDR3: CASSLSDSYPLGYTF
DNA: TGTGCCAGCAGTCTATCCGACAGCTACCCTTTAGGCTACACCTTC

J: TRBJ1-1
D: -
size: -
V: TRBV5-4
CDR3: CASSLDRVAFF
DNA: TGTGCCAGCAGCTTGGACAGGGTAGCTTTCTTT

J: TRBJ2-7
D: -
size: -
V: TRBV18
CDR3: CASSPLGYQSSYEQYF
DNA: TGTGCCAGCTCACCCCTAGGCTACCAATCATCCTACGAGCAGTACTTC

J: TRBJ2-7
D: -
size: -
V: TRBV7-9
CDR3: CASSPAFSEQYF
DNA: TGTGCCAGCAGCCCAGCCTTCAGCGAGCAGTACTTC

J: TRBJ1-1
D: -
size: once
V: TRBV19
CDR3: CASRGKLNTEAFF
DNA: TGTGCCAGTAGGGGGAAGTTGAACACTGAAGCTTTCTTT

J: TRBJ2-2
D: TRBD1
size: -
V: TRBV28
CDR3: CASSPAGTGWTGELFF
DNA: TGTGCCAGCAGTCCCGCCGGGACAGGGTGGACCGGGGAGCTGTTTTTT

J: TRBJ2-3
D: -
size: -
V: TRBV6-1
CDR3: CASVEPRDTQYF
DNA: TGTGCCAGCGTAGAGCCACGGGATACGCAGTATTTT

J: TRBJ2-1
D: TRBD2
size: few
V: TRBV28
CDR3: CASSFGGRPPNEQFF
DNA: TGTGCCAGCAGTTTCGGCGGGAGGCCTCCTAATGAGCAGTTCTTC

J: TRBJ2-2
D: TRBD2
size: -
V: TRBV9
CDR3: CASSPRLAGRTGELFF
DNA: TGTGCCAGCAGCCCCCGGCTAGCGGGACGGACCGGGGAGCTGTTTTTT